This T cell receptor (beta chain) was recovered during a study of cytomegalovirus exposure and HLA in healthy donors. Findings of the study overall: Researchers reported in a later analysis that a missense DCLRE1C variant was tied to TCR beta V- and J-gene trimming. As a later analysis revealed, most CMV-associated TCR beta chains appeared HLA-restricted.

Points on this clone: What it binds is not known.

The CDR3 extends over 15 amino acids. V lost 1 base, J lost 0 bases, and 7 bases lay in between. Germline assignment: CDR1 SGHTA and CDR2 FQGNSA. It was with 60 Vbeta and 13 Jbeta primers that the PCR ran. The method was immunoSEQ multiplex PCR; TCRdb's version includes in-frame clones alone and lacks a portion of them. Of 100,000 to 150,000 clones in the sample, approximately 79% are singletons; the top ten hold approximately 1.1%. Sequencing input: PBMCs. J is TRBJ1-5 and V is TRBV7-2; D remains ambiguous. The source is a male donor in good health and CMV-seronegative. The CDR3 DNA sequence: TGTGCCAGCAGCTTAGTGAGTTATAGCAATCAGCCCCAGCATTTT. The encoded protein is CASSLVSYSNQPQHF.